This T cell receptor beta chain is from a study of T cells in Graves' hyperthyroidism and ophthalmopathy. Across the study: The blood sample was taken at first diagnosis, before treatment began.

The V end was cut by 4 bases, the J end by 0 bases, with 6 bases between. Germline loops: CDR1 SGHRS, CDR2 YFSETQ. The CDR3 covers 13 residues. RNA transcripts were the template for amplifying TCR beta CDR3 regions. HTBI primers were employed in a first-round RT-PCR of the TCR CDR3. Each CDR3 protein is one row after TCRdb ran MiXCR on the multiplex PCR reads. Here the sample spans over 450,000 distinct CDR3 sequences, over 15% being singletons. This clonotype was observed at least ten times. What it binds is unknown. Broader study findings: Ophthalmopathy, which appeared later, was predicted by the model a median approximately 6.7 months before onset. Blood samples included most of the expanded thyroid clonotypes exceeding 0.001.

This TCR came from a woman between 18 and 29 years old with Graves' ophthalmopathy. Sequenced sample: blood. The V gene is TRBV5-1, the J gene TRBJ2-3; the D is unclear. The CDR3 DNA follows: TGCGCCAGCAGCATGGACAGCACAGATACGCAGTATTTT. It yields the protein CASSMDSTDTQYF.